The 27 T cell receptor beta chains in this list originate from one sample, sequenced in a study of PD-1 blockade in classical Hodgkin lymphoma. TCRdb keeps only in-frame clones here, not all; method: immunoSEQ multiplex PCR. The repertoire holds 20,000 to 30,000 clones, roughly 80% seen once, with about 8.6% in the top ten. Every patient was affected by relapse after autologous stem cell transplantation, while exposure to brentuximab vedotin was not uniform. The starting material was peripheral blood mononuclear cells (PBMCs), obtained before the second cycle of nivolumab. Source of these receptors: a human donor with classical Hodgkin lymphoma.

J is TRBJ2-7 and V is TRBV2; D ambiguous. Trimming removed 0 bases at V and 7 bases at J, with 19 bases between. Germline values: CDR1 SNHLY, CDR2 FYNNEI. This CDR3 is built from 16 residues. The CDR3: CASSEASLGFPGEQYF. The CDR3 nucleotides read TGTGCCAGCAGTGAAGCCAGCCTGGGGTTCCCGGGTGAGCAGTACTTC.

With respect to this clone: It may be a read error: a sequence one base away is much more abundant. This rearrangement joins TRBV2 to TRBJ1-5; D is uncertain. CDR1 SNHLY and CDR2 FYNNEI come from the germline V gene. This CDR3 comprises 14 residues. The CDR3: CTSSEVSSSQPQHF. DNA for the CDR3: TGTACCAGCAGTGAAGTGAGTTCATCACAGCCCCAGCATTTT.

The chain combines TRBV4-1 with TRBJ1-2; 7 bases match TRBD1. V shed 0 bases, J shed 2 bases, and the junction held 3 bases outside the gene matches. The germline V gene has CDR1 MGHRA and CDR2 YSYEKL. The CDR3 sequence is 15 residues long. The CDR3 DNA reads TGCGCCAGCAGCCAAGACGACAGGGCGAACTATGGCTACACCTTC. This codes for CASSQDDRANYGYTF.

The genes are TRBV6-6 and TRBJ2-7, with D hard to call. V lost 6 bases and J 4 bases, leaving 10 bases between the germline ends. Per the germline V gene, CDR1 is MNHNY and CDR2 is SVGAGI (reference sequence). This CDR3 spans 12 amino acids. In nucleotides, the CDR3 is TGTGCCAGCAGACACGCCAGGTACGAGCAGTACTTC. Protein sequence: CASRHARYEQYF.

The chain is built from TRBV28 and TRBJ2-7, with a tentative D call TRBD1 (5 bases). Trimming stripped 5 bases from V and 2 bases from J, with 13 bases between. The CDR3 runs 14 residues. The germline gives CDR1 MDHEN, CDR2 SYDVKM. The CDR3 spells CASSTHQGTYEQYF. The DNA for the CDR3 is TGTGCCAGCAGTACCCATCAGGGTACCTACGAGCAGTACTTC.

The V and J genes are TRBV18 and TRBJ1-4, with D perhaps TRBD1 (6 bases). Germline V CDR1 and CDR2: KGHSH, LQKENI. V lost 5 bases, J lost 0 bases, and 13 bases lay in between. The CDR3 runs 16 residues. CDR3 in amino acids: CASSSGQLATNEKLFF. CDR3 nucleotides: TGTGCCAGCTCATCTGGACAGCTAGCAACTAATGAAAAACTGTTTTTT.

The chain joins TRBV6-5 to TRBJ2-7, with D perhaps TRBD1 or TRBD2 (5 bases each). The ends were cut back, 8 bases at V and 1 base at J, with 15 bases in the middle. CDR1 is MNHEY, CDR2 SVGAGI, per germline. The CDR3 consists of 14 residues. CDR3 loop: CASRSNGASYEQYF. The CDR3 DNA sequence: TGTGCCAGCCGATCCAACGGGGCGTCCTACGAGCAGTACTTC.

This clone was seen a single time. The CDR3 sequence: CASSERTGAEAFF. The CDR3 region has the DNA TGCGCCAGCAGCGAAAGAACAGGGGCTGAAGCTTTCTTT. This chain connects TRBV5-1 to TRBJ1-1; 7 bases match TRBD1. J gave up 6 bases and V 4 bases, and 6 bases lay outside the gene matches. Germline V CDR1 and CDR2: SGHRS, YFSETQ. The CDR3 is 13 residues long.

J is TRBJ1-1 and V is TRBV7-2; D uncertain. Germline CDR1 is SGHTA and CDR2 is FQGNSA. The CDR3 extends over 12 amino acids. Trimming left V 3 bases short and J 0 bases short, with 2 bases between. The CDR3 protein is CASSLMNTEAFF. As DNA, the CDR3 is TGTGCCAGCAGCTTGATGAACACTGAAGCTTTCTTT.

The V and J genes are TRBV19 and TRBJ1-4; D not certain. Trimming removed 7 bases from V and 8 bases from J, with 17 bases in between. CDR1 is LNHDA, CDR2 SQIVND, per germline (reference sequence). This CDR3 has 14 residues. This chain's CDR3 is CASTNSVFREKLFF. CDR3 coding DNA: TGTGCCAGTACCAACTCCGTCTTCCGGGAAAAACTGTTTTTT.

The J gene is TRBJ2-7, the V gene TRBV28; 7 bases are shared with TRBD1. Germline lookup yields CDR1 MDHEN and CDR2 SYDVKM. This CDR3 has 15 amino acids. The V segment lost 3 bases and the J segment 0 bases; nucleotides outside the gene matches: 5. This CDR3 is CASSLVGTDSYEQYF. The CDR3 DNA reads as TGTGCCAGCAGTTTGGTGGGGACAGACTCCTACGAGCAGTACTTC.

V usage is TRBV7-9 and J usage is TRBJ1-1, with D possibly TRBD1 on 6 matching bases. V gave up 0 bases and J gave up 1 base, with 6 bases separating them. Per germline, CDR1 SEHNR and CDR2 FQNEAQ (reference sequence). The CDR3 is 14 residues long. This CDR3 is CASSLAGGNTEAFF. The CDR3 region has the DNA TGTGCCAGCAGCTTAGCAGGGGGGAACACTGAAGCTTTCTTT.

The chain recombines TRBV6-5 with TRBJ1-4; D is possibly TRBD1 (6 bases). V was cut by 5 bases and J by 10 bases, with 11 bases left in between. This CDR3 has 12 residues. The V gene's germline CDR1 is MNHEY and CDR2 SVGAGI. CDR3 loop: CASSIKGGKLFF. The CDR3 DNA sequence: TGTGCCAGCAGTATAAAAGGGGGAAAACTGTTTTTT.

The V and J genes are TRBV18 and TRBJ2-7; D remains ambiguous. Looked up from germline, CDR1 is KGHSH and CDR2 is LQKENI. This CDR3 contains 14 residues. Trimming cost V 3 bases and J 2 bases, with 11 bases left between them. The CDR3 sequence: CASSPKQGPYEQYF. For the CDR3, the DNA is TGTGCCAGCTCACCTAAACAAGGACCCTACGAGCAGTACTTC.

This clone was seen more than once but under ten times. The rearrangement links TRBV5-1 to TRBJ2-7; the match to TRBD2 covers 11 bases. Germline assignment: CDR1 SGHRS and CDR2 YFSETQ. Trimming at V came to 4 bases and at J to 4 bases, leaving 7 bases not matched to a gene. The CDR3 consists of 15 residues. DNA for the CDR3: TGCGCCAGCAGCGCCAAACTAGCGGGAGCTTACGAGCAGTACTTC. Its translation is CASSAKLAGAYEQYF.

As for this clone: Its ends do not fully match the called genes, so a read error is possible. The sample carries other DNA sequences with the same CDR3. CDR3 bases: TGTGCTAGCAGCCCGGACAGGTTAGGGGCCCAGTACTTC. Translation: CASSPDRLGAQYF. V and J are TRBV7-9 and TRBJ2-5; 7 nucleotides line up with TRBD1. The CDR3 has 13 amino acids. Looked up from germline, CDR1 is SEHNR and CDR2 is FQNEAQ (reference sequence).

The chain couples TRBV5-1 to TRBJ1-5; 7 bases fit TRBD1. CDR1 is SGHRS and CDR2 is YFSETQ in the germline V gene. Losses at the gene ends were 3 bases for V and 6 bases for J; bases not matched to a gene: 6. The CDR3 sequence is 14 residues long. The CDR3 loop reads CASSYRGGSQPQHF. DNA for the CDR3: TGCGCCAGCAGCTACAGGGGAGGGTCTCAGCCCCAGCATTTT.

The chain combines TRBV19 with TRBJ1-1; D remains ambiguous. This CDR3 region has 13 residues. Germline CDR1 and CDR2: LNHDA and SQIVND (reference sequence). V gave up 6 bases and J gave up 1 base, with 9 bases separating them. Written as DNA, the CDR3 is TGTGCCAGTAGGCAGGCACCGAACACTGAAGCTTTCTTT. Protein sequence: CASRQAPNTEAFF.

CDR3: CASSPIWVETQYF. As DNA, the CDR3 is TGCGCCAGCAGCCCCATTTGGGTAGAGACCCAGTACTTC. The chain employs TRBV4-1 and TRBJ2-5; the D is unclear. The CDR3 is 13 amino acids. With 4 bases removed from V and 4 bases from J, the gap between germline ends came to 10 bases. Germline CDR1 and CDR2: MGHRA and YSYEKL.

This clone was detected once. The V gene is TRBV5-7, the J gene TRBJ2-7; the D gene is possibly TRBD1 (7 bases). TRBV5-7 is filed as an ORF, its function uncertain. Trimming removed 0 bases at V and 3 bases at J, with 10 bases between. The CDR3 totals 14 residues. CDR3 DNA: TGTGCCAGCAGCTTGGGGGGGGACAGCTACGAGCAGTACTTC. It yields the protein CASSLGGDSYEQYF.

The J gene is TRBJ2-1, the V gene TRBV10-2; 7 bases line up with TRBD2. CDR3 length: 14 residues. V dropped 8 bases and J dropped 10; count of bases not matched to a gene: 14. Germline V gene data show CDR1 as WSHSY and CDR2 as SAAADI. CDR3 protein: CASRRTGGGVEQFF. CDR3 in DNA: TGCGCCAGCCGCCGCACCGGGGGAGGGGTGGAGCAGTTCTTC.

The CDR3 coding sequence is TGCAGCGTTGAATCTGGGCAGGGGGCGCTTGGTCAGTACTTC. Translating gives CSVESGQGALGQYF. The gene calls are TRBV29-1 and TRBJ2-4; TRBD1 matches 8 bases. Germline values: CDR1 SQVTM, CDR2 ANQGSEA. CDR3 length: 14 residues. After removal of 2 bases from V and 12 bases from J, the junction contained 12 bases not matched to a gene.

The rearrangement joins TRBV7-2 to TRBJ1-2, with D perhaps TRBD1 (6 bases). This CDR3 has 14 residues. From germline, CDR1 is SGHTA and CDR2 FQGNSA. The V and J ends lost 1 base and 4 bases respectively, with 10 bases between them. This chain's CDR3 is CASSLERGGYGYTF. In DNA form, the CDR3 reads TGTGCCAGCAGCTTAGAGAGGGGGGGCTATGGCTACACCTTC.

The chain has TRBV7-9 and TRBJ2-7, with 10 bases matching TRBD1. After removal of 5 bases from V and 3 bases from J, the junction contained 4 bases not matched to a gene. This CDR3 has 14 residues. Germline-derived CDR1 and CDR2 are SEHNR and FQNEAQ (reference sequence). CDR3 in DNA: TGTGCCAGCAGCCCCGGACAGGGGGGCTACGAGCAGTACTTC. Its protein product is CASSPGQGGYEQYF.

The chain joins TRBV4-3 to TRBJ2-7; 11 nucleotides match TRBD1. With V trimmed by 4 bases and J by 4 bases, 6 bases remained unmatched. The CDR3 loop spans 15 amino acids. Germline V gene data show CDR1 as LGHNA and CDR2 as YSLEER. CDR3 coding DNA: TGCGCCAGCAGCCCGGGACAGGGGGATGGATACGAGCAGTACTTC. Its translation: CASSPGQGDGYEQYF.

This clone ranks as medium-sized. The rearrangement joins TRBV7-9 to TRBJ2-7; 10 bases are a match to TRBD1. This CDR3 comprises 11 residues. J gave up 7 bases and V 10 bases, and 4 bases lay outside the gene matches. The germline CDR1 and CDR2 sequences are SEHNR and FQNEAQ (reference sequence). DNA of the CDR3: TGTGCCACTGACAGGGGGCAAGAGCAGTACTTC. This translates into CATDRGQEQYF.

CDR3 nucleotide sequence: TGTGCCAGCAGCTTAGGGCTGGCTAATGAAAAACTGTTTTTT. Its protein product is CASSLGLANEKLFF. V is TRBV7-9 and J is TRBJ1-4; D unclear. Trimming took off 1 base at V and 3 bases at J, with 6 bases between the two ends. CDR1 is SEHNR, CDR2 FQNEAQ, per germline (reference sequence). The CDR3 totals 14 residues.